The 5 T cell receptor beta chains presented below share a single source sample, sequenced in a study of cytomegalovirus exposure and HLA in healthy donors. Data came from immunoSEQ multiplex PCR; TCRdb stores just in-frame clones and leaves some out. The sample carries 100,000 or so clones, 85% recorded once. Specimen: PBMCs. All receptors come from a man aged 18 to 30 in good health and CMV-seropositive.

The J gene is TRBJ2-1, the V gene TRBV28; 9 bases fit TRBD2. After removal of 4 bases from V and 6 bases from J, the junction contained 4 bases not matched to a gene. The CDR3 consists of 14 residues. The V gene's germline CDR1 is MDHEN and CDR2 SYDVKM. This CDR3 reads CASSSGLAPNEQFF. DNA of the CDR3: TGTGCCAGCAGTTCGGGACTAGCCCCCAATGAGCAGTTCTTC.

The chain uses TRBV28 and TRBJ2-3; TRBD1 aligns across 7 bases. Germline-derived CDR1 and CDR2 are MDHEN and SYDVKM. Unmatched junction bases numbered 16, after V lost 8 bases and J lost 2 bases. This CDR3 comprises 17 residues. CDR3 residues: CASFPSIGGIYTDTQYF. The CDR3 DNA follows: TGTGCCAGCTTTCCTAGCATAGGGGGCATCTACACAGATACGCAGTATTTT.

This clone was recorded a few times. In the same sample, other DNA sequences code for this CDR3. The rearrangement links TRBV5-1 to TRBJ2-1; TRBD2 aligns across 8 bases. Germline CDR1 SGHRS, CDR2 YFSETQ. The V segment lost 8 bases and the J segment 6 bases; nucleotides outside the gene matches: 13. The CDR3 totals 15 residues. The CDR3 nucleotides read TGCGCCAGTACCCCGGGACTAGGGGGGATCAATGAGCAGTTCTTC. Residues: CASTPGLGGINEQFF.

This clone has only a few counts. This sequence joins TRBV7-2 and TRBJ2-2; the match to TRBD1 covers 11 bases. The CDR3 contains 16 residues. CDR1 is SGHTA, CDR2 FQGNSA, per germline. Trimming took 5 bases from V and 6 from J; bases not matched to a gene: 8. In DNA, the CDR3 is TGTGCCAGCAGCGACCGGGACAGGGGGGTCTCCGGGGAGCTGTTTTTT. Amino acids: CASSDRDRGVSGELFF.

The CDR3 is CASSPEGLTTGELFF. The DNA for the CDR3 is TGTGCCAGCAGTCCAGAGGGTCTTACCACCGGGGAGCTGTTTTTT. The V call is TRBV6-6, the J call TRBJ2-2; the D gene is possibly TRBD2 (5 bases). CDR1 and CDR2 from the germline V gene are MNHNY and SVGAGI (reference sequence). The CDR3 has 15 residues. V was clipped by 5 bases and J by 4 bases, with 14 bases between them.